Given below is one T cell receptor beta chain in context. The specificity of this receptor is unknown. No per-base quality is available; no much larger clone lies one base away. The record originates from a study of blood T cell repertoires in COVID-19 (dated by TCRdb to the early 2020s). In terms of the full investigation: Samples from collaborators originated in the United States, Italy and Spain and spanned both the acute and convalescent phases of COVID-19. A freely available public database, intended as a resource for researchers studying the immune response to SARS-CoV-2, is where the repertoires were released. The prospective study material was composed of cDNA or gDNA derived from T cells, B-cell-depleted T cells, or PBMCs. Where HLA class I and class II types were available, the types were taken from metadata supplied by the sample provider, not from assay-based typing. Subjects who had been exposed to COVID-19, were actively infected with it, or had recovered from it provided the deeply sampled blood TCRbeta repertoires that made up the dataset. The sample metadata nearly always contained a de-identified subject ID, COVID-19 status, age in years and sex. The samples were drawn from two sources: the first 160 participants of the ongoing ImmuneRACE study, and fewer than 1,500 subjects contributed by 6 global collaborators. Study-wide findings and limitations: The amount of clinical and demographic metadata varied by source and participant and was provided uncurated.

Each collaborating institution followed its own protocols to collect whole blood in K2EDTA tubes. For TCRbeta analysis, collaborator samples were shipped as frozen whole blood, as isolated PBMCs, or as DNA extracted from either sample type. The V end loses 10 bases and the J end loses 0 bases, and a stretch of 14 bases separates them. CDR1 and CDR2 were assigned from the germline V gene as MNHEY and SVGAGI. The CDR3 sequence holds 14 residues, the cysteine and phenylalanine included. The only DNA kept is the CDR3, 42 bases in frame from the first base. The immunoSEQ Assay, a bias-controlled multiplex PCR, was used to amplify TCRbeta CDR3 regions from genomic DNA. For the original study's pipeline: The number of nucleated cells in each sample was estimated from the amplification of reference gene primers within the assay. To quantify the absolute abundance of each unique TCRbeta CDR3 rearrangement, sequence reads were collapsed and filtered. Productive Simpson clonality was computed per sample as the square root of Simpson's diversity index over productive rearrangements. The immuneACCESS repertoire file appears here via TCRdb, limited to in-frame rearrangements. These files lack a portion of the clones; in checked studies, under half of the deficit traces to unresolved V genes, and the cause of the others is not known. V, J and clone size were drawn from that table, and D and trimming were deduced from the DNA. The sample table holds 150,000 or so clones, of which about 86% were seen once. The ten most abundant clones make up around 8.3% of the sample.

What was sequenced was peripheral blood. Rearrangement joined TRBV6-5 to TRBJ2-3, with TRBD1 as a weak D call on 6 bases. The sequence was obtained from a man aged 55 to 70 with acute or convalescent COVID-19. The encoded CDR3 is CATQGWASTDTQYF. The DNA reads as follows: TGTGCCACCCAGGGGTGGGCTAGCACAGATACGCAGTATTTT.